This passage covers 4 T cell receptor beta chains from one sample sequenced in a study of T cell repertoires in cytomegalovirus infection. TCRdb ran MiXCR on the reads and lists one entry per CDR3 protein. The profile shows about 500,000 distinct CDR3 sequences, more than 30% of them singletons. These receptors' antigens are unknown. The sample here was cultured PBMCs, taken from culture after CMV antigen stimulation. All receptors derive from a human donor in good health (CMV status not recorded). Some clones in this sample may be carry-over from other donors' samples.

This clonotype has more than one count but fewer than ten. This chain joins TRBV7-9 and TRBJ2-7; D is possibly TRBD1 (6 bases). Trimming took off 3 bases at V and 2 bases at J, with 11 bases between the two ends. The CDR3 is made up of 14 amino acids. The germline V gene has CDR1 SEHNR and CDR2 FQNEAQ (reference sequence). This CDR3 reads CASSFGTPPYEQYF. The CDR3 DNA is TGTGCCAGCAGCTTCGGGACACCACCCTACGAGCAGTACTTC.

The V call is TRBV4-2, the J call TRBJ1-5, with D uncertain. The V gene's germline CDR1 is LGHNA and CDR2 YNFKEQ. V was cut by 2 bases and J by 0 bases, with 5 bases left in between. There are 14 residues in the CDR3. The CDR3 loop reads CASSQQDSNQPQHF. CDR3 in DNA: TGTGCCAGCAGCCAACAGGATAGCAATCAGCCCCAGCATTTT.

This clonotype was observed a handful of times. The chain recombines TRBV28 with TRBJ2-2; D possibly uses TRBD1 or TRBD2 (6 bases each). CDR1 is MDHEN, CDR2 SYDVKM, per germline. The CDR3 is 15 residues long. V shed 3 bases and J shed 5 bases, with 13 bases lying between them. CDR3 sequence (DNA): TGTGCCAGCAGTTTGGGGGGCGCCAGGACCGGGGAGCTGTTTTTT. It encodes CASSLGGARTGELFF.

V usage is TRBV6-5 and J usage is TRBJ2-7; 8 nucleotides align to TRBD1. The trim removed 0 bases at V and 3 bases at J, leaving 4 bases unmatched. This CDR3 spans 15 amino acids. CDR1 is MNHEY, CDR2 SVGAGI, per germline. The CDR3 here is CASSYSGTGFYEQYF. The CDR3 DNA sequence: TGTGCCAGCAGTTACTCGGGGACAGGCTTCTACGAGCAGTACTTC.